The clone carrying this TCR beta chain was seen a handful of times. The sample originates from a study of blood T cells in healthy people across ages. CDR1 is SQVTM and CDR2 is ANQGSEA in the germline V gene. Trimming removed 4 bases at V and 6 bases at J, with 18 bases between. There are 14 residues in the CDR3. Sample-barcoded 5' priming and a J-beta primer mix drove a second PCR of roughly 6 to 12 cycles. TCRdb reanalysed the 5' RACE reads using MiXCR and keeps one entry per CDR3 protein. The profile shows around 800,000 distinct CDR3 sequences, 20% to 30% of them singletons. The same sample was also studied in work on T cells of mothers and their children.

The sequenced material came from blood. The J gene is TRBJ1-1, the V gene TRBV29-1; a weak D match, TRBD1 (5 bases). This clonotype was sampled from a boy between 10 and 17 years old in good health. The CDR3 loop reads CSVARGFFPPEAFF. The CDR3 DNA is TGCAGCGTTGCTAGGGGTTTTTTCCCCCCTGAAGCTTTCTTT.